This TCR beta chain derives from a study of cytomegalovirus exposure and HLA in healthy donors. Study-wide results and limits: Generally TCR sequences proved uncommon, though certain public TCRs appeared in numerous donors. The study designated fewer than 200 TCR beta chains cytomegalovirus-associated. Reported results showed that the classifier diagnosed cytomegalovirus status with high specificity and sensitivity.

In this sample, this clone turned up many times. Its specificity is not known. The table came from immunoSEQ multiplex PCR; TCRdb's copy has only in-frame clones and leaves some out. This sample yields roughly 330,000 clones, of which roughly nine tenths are seen a single time; roughly 1.2% belongs to the top ten. Germline CDR1 is SEHNR and CDR2 is FQNEAQ (reference sequence). Trimming stripped 5 bases from V and 3 bases from J, with 14 bases between. This CDR3 comprises 14 residues. The chain employs TRBV7-9 and TRBJ2-7; D perhaps matches TRBD1 (6 bases). The sequence was collected from a woman aged 25 to 39 in good health and CMV-seropositive. Sequencing was carried out using PBMCs. In DNA form, the CDR3 reads TGTGCCAGCAGCCACAAGGACAGAAACTACGAGCAGTACTTC. Residues: CASSHKDRNYEQYF. Drawing the rest from reference TRBV7-9 and TRBJ2-7, the complete variable domain is DTGVSQNPRHKITKRGQNVTFRCDPISEHNRLYWYRQTLGQGPEFLTYFQNEAQLEKSRLLSDRFSAERPKGSFSTLEIQRTEQGDSAMYLCASSHKDRNYEQYFGPGTRLTVT.